This T cell receptor beta chain was profiled in a study of response to subunit inactivated influenza vaccine. Whole-study findings and limits: It was the authors' suggestion that each seasonal influenza vaccination recruits few new T cells.

TCRdb fed the RT-PCR reads into MiXCR, producing one record per CDR3 protein. This sample has about 160,000 distinct CDR3 sequences, with about a tenth found just once. Per germline, CDR1 SGHKS and CDR2 YYEKEE (reference sequence). V was trimmed by 3 bases and J by 4 bases, leaving 15 bases between them. There are 15 residues in the CDR3. In this sample, this clonotype turned up many times. The antigen remains undetermined. This TCR was recovered from a man in his forties or fifties who received an inactivated influenza vaccine. The chain recombines TRBV5-5 with TRBJ2-3; D may be TRBD2 (5 bases). This sample comprised non-naive T cells sorted from PBMCs, obtained roughly 6 weeks after vaccination. CDR3 sequence reads: CASSSRLSGADTQYF. The CDR3 nucleotides are TGTGCCAGCAGCTCGAGACTAAGTGGCGCAGATACGCAGTATTTT.